Listed here is a single T cell receptor beta chain. In the PCR, 60 Vbeta and 13 Jbeta primers were used. Assay used: immunoSEQ multiplex PCR; TCRdb lists only in-frame clones, some missing. The sample shows about 110,000 clones, 76% of them seen only once. This entry is derived from a study of cytomegalovirus exposure and HLA in healthy donors. The TCR originated in a man aged 35 to 55 in good health and CMV-seropositive. The sequenced sample consisted of PBMCs.

CDR3 DNA sequence: TGTGCCAGCAGCTATGGGACAGGGGGTACCTACGAGCAGTACTTC. Protein product: CASSYGTGGTYEQYF. The rearrangement joins TRBV5-6 to TRBJ2-7; TRBD1 agrees at 11 bases. V lost 3 bases and J lost 2; bases outside the gene matches: 4. CDR1 SGHDT and CDR2 YYEEEE come from the germline V gene. This CDR3 is built from 15 residues.